Listed here are 16 T cell receptor beta chains from one sample, sequenced in a study of OX40 agonist ivuxolimab in advanced cancers. Method: immunoSEQ multiplex PCR; TCRdb's copy keeps in-frame clones and lacks some. Among 55,000 to 80,000 clones listed, approximately 89% were seen once. This specimen consisted of CD4+ or CD8+ T cells sorted from blood, obtained in a trial of the OX40 agonist ivuxolimab. These receptors came from an adult with an advanced solid tumor such as melanoma, head and neck, liver or kidney cancer.

J is TRBJ2-3 and V is TRBV5-6; no definite D call. CDR1 and CDR2 from the germline V gene are SGHDT and YYEEEE. The CDR3 is 11 residues long. V was shortened by 4 bases and J by 6 bases, with 6 bases between the two germline ends. CDR3 nucleotides: TGTGCCAGCAGCCAGCTCGATACGCAGTATTTT. It is translated as CASSQLDTQYF.

V gene TRBV6-5 combines with J gene TRBJ2-3, with D possibly being TRBD2 (5 bases). CDR1 and CDR2 from the germline V gene are MNHEY and SVGAGI. The CDR3 covers 16 residues. Trimming cost V 0 bases and J 0 bases, with 10 bases left between them. The DNA of the CDR3 is TGTGCCAGCAGTTACTCTTGGGAGTATAGCACAGATACGCAGTATTTT. It encodes CASSYSWEYSTDTQYF.

The DNA for the CDR3 is TGCAGCGTTGAAGGGACGTACTATGGCTACACCTTC. Residues: CSVEGTYYGYTF. The gene calls are TRBV29-1 and TRBJ1-2; D gene uncertain. The ends were cut back, 1 base at V and 3 bases at J, with 6 bases in the middle. This CDR3 is 12 amino acids long. Germline V gene lookup returns CDR1 SQVTM and CDR2 ANQGSEA.

The chain combines TRBV19 with TRBJ1-1, with D perhaps TRBD1 (5 bases). CDR1 and CDR2 (germline): LNHDA, SQIVND (reference sequence). The V gene lost 3 bases and the J gene lost 2 bases, with 13 bases spanning the gap. This CDR3 region has 15 residues. In DNA, the CDR3 is TGTGCCAGTAGTATGGCCTCAAGGGGAAACACTGAAGCTTTCTTT. This encodes CASSMASRGNTEAFF. The full variable domain, in which reference TRBV19 and TRBJ1-1 provide the parts outside the CDR3, is DGGITQSPKYLFRKEGQNVTLSCEQNLNHDAMYWYRQDPGQGLRLIYYSQIVNDFQKGDIAEGYSVSREKKESFPLTVTSAQKNPTAFYLCASSMASRGNTEAFFGQGTRLTVV.

The chain joins TRBV5-1 to TRBJ2-1, with 10 bases identical to TRBD2. The length of the CDR3 is 18 residues. The germline V gene encodes CDR1 SGHRS and CDR2 YFSETQ. Trimming took 4 bases from V and 5 from J; bases not matched to a gene: 15. CDR3 bases: TGCGCCAGCAGCCGACTTCCTACTAGCGGGGAGGGACACAATGAGCAGTTCTTC. It translates to CASSRLPTSGEGHNEQFF.

This chain connects TRBV25-1 to TRBJ1-2; no clear D. The CDR3 sequence is 11 residues long. V shed 3 bases and J shed 7 bases, with 6 bases lying between them. Per the germline V gene, CDR1 is MGHDK and CDR2 is SYGVNS. The chain's CDR3 is CASSELGGYTF. The CDR3 DNA sequence: TGTGCCAGCAGTGAGCTGGGTGGCTACACCTTC.

This chain connects TRBV5-6 to TRBJ1-2; TRBD1 aligns across 8 bases. J was trimmed by 1 base and V by 2 bases; bases with no gene match: 1. This CDR3 spans 14 amino acids. The germline V gene encodes CDR1 SGHDT and CDR2 YYEEEE. The CDR3 DNA follows: TGTGCCAGCAGCTTAACAGGGGGTAACTATGGCTACACCTTC. Protein product: CASSLTGGNYGYTF.

This rearrangement joins TRBV9 to TRBJ2-7; 7 nucleotides align to TRBD2. Germline CDR1 is SGDLS and CDR2 is YYNGEE. Losses at the gene ends were 2 bases for V and 0 bases for J; bases not matched to a gene: 11. This CDR3 comprises 17 residues. CDR3 region: CASSVGGAAGASYEQYF. The CDR3 nucleotides read TGTGCCAGCAGCGTCGGCGGCGCGGCGGGAGCCTCCTACGAGCAGTACTTC.

This clone is a singleton in its sample. CDR3 bases: TGTGCCAGCAGCCAAGGACAGGGGGGGTACGAGCAGTACTTC. It yields the protein CASSQGQGGYEQYF. The chain couples TRBV7-3 to TRBJ2-7, with TRBD1 matching over 10 bases. The germline CDR1 and CDR2 sequences are SGHTA and FQGTGA. The CDR3 runs to 14 residues. With V trimmed by 5 bases and J by 4 bases, 5 bases remained unmatched.

The chain recombines TRBV29-1 with TRBJ2-7; 12 nucleotides align to TRBD2. CDR3 length: 13 residues. The trim removed 5 bases at V and 4 bases at J, leaving 3 bases unmatched. Germline CDR1 is SQVTM and CDR2 is ANQGSEA. This CDR3 is CSVSSGRVYEQYF. The CDR3 nucleotides read TGCAGCGTTTCTAGCGGGAGGGTTTACGAGCAGTACTTC.

The V and J genes are TRBV12-5 and TRBJ2-1; no definite D call. CDR3 size: 11 residues. Trimming shortened V by 7 bases and J by 5 bases, and 6 bases separated the two germline ends. Germline-derived CDR1 and CDR2 are LGHNT and FRNRAP. The CDR3 nucleotides are TGTGCTAGTGTTGACAACAATGAGCAGTTCTTC. This translates into CASVDNNEQFF.

The chain couples TRBV19 to TRBJ1-1; possible D gene TRBD1, 6 bases. The CDR3 consists of 15 residues. V lost 6 bases to trimming and J lost 5 bases, with 19 bases between them. Germline CDR1 LNHDA, CDR2 SQIVND (reference sequence). This chain's CDR3 is CASRLQGGGVTEAFF. In nucleotides, the CDR3 is TGTGCCAGTAGACTCCAAGGGGGGGGAGTGACTGAAGCTTTCTTT.

The chain employs TRBV27 and TRBJ2-5; D perhaps matches TRBD1 (7 bases). The J call may be in error: the DNA end matches TRBJ2-7 better. The CDR3 contains 13 residues. The germline CDR1 and CDR2 sequences are MNHEY and SMNVEV (reference sequence). CDR3 DNA: TGTGCCAGCAGTTTCCAGGGGGGCCACGAGCAGTACTTC. Its protein product is CASSFQGGHEQYF.

This chain joins TRBV7-9 and TRBJ1-2; no clear D. Between the trimmed V and J ends, which lost 5 bases and 0 bases, there was a span of 7 bases. CDR3 length: 13 residues. Germline CDR1 is SEHNR and CDR2 is FQNEAQ (reference sequence). CDR3 sequence: CASSGGTNYGYTF. Here the CDR3 DNA reads TGTGCCAGCAGCGGAGGGACTAACTATGGCTACACCTTC.

The chain combines TRBV7-9 with TRBJ2-2, with a tentative D call TRBD1 (7 bases). The CDR3 has 16 residues. The germline gives CDR1 SEHNR, CDR2 FQNEAQ (reference sequence). With 3 bases removed from V and 5 bases from J, the gap between germline ends came to 16 bases. The CDR3 sequence: CASSFPPAGGTGELFF. The CDR3 DNA reads TGTGCCAGCAGCTTCCCCCCGGCAGGGGGGACCGGGGAGCTGTTTTTT.

The J gene is TRBJ1-1, the V gene TRBV30; TRBD1 matches at 7 bases. CDR1 and CDR2 from the germline V gene are GTSNPN and SVGIG (reference sequence). The CDR3 is 13 residues long. V was pared by 1 base and J by 5 bases, with 4 bases of the junction left unmatched. CDR3 sequence reads: CAWSGEGATEAFF. CDR3 in DNA: TGTGCCTGGAGTGGAGAGGGGGCGACTGAAGCTTTCTTT. The full variable domain, in which reference TRBV30 and TRBJ1-1 provide the parts outside the CDR3, is SQTIHQWPATLVQPVGSPLSLECTVEGTSNPNLYWYRQAAGRGLQLLFYSVGIGQISSEVPQNLSASRPQDRQFILSSKKLLLSDSGFYLCAWSGEGATEAFFGQGTRLTVV.